This T cell receptor (beta chain) originates from a study of CD8 T cells in Susac syndrome. An amount of RNA that ranged from roughly 0.45 to 1 ug was reverse transcribed with random hexamers. A single record per CDR3 protein comes from TCRdb applying MiXCR to the immunoSEQ multiplex PCR reads. The data contain roughly 80,000 distinct CDR3 sequences, around 94% of them singletons. Trimming removed 0 bases at V and 5 bases at J, with 11 bases between. CDR3 length equals 14 residues. CDR1 and CDR2 from the germline V gene are SGHRS and YFSETQ. The sequencing input was CD8+ T cells from PBMCs. The TCR was taken from a human donor with Susac syndrome. This chain connects TRBV5-1 to TRBJ2-5; D is unresolved. This chain's CDR3 is CASSLEKETETQYF. DNA of the CDR3: TGCGCCAGCAGCTTGGAGAAGGAGACGGAGACCCAGTACTTC.